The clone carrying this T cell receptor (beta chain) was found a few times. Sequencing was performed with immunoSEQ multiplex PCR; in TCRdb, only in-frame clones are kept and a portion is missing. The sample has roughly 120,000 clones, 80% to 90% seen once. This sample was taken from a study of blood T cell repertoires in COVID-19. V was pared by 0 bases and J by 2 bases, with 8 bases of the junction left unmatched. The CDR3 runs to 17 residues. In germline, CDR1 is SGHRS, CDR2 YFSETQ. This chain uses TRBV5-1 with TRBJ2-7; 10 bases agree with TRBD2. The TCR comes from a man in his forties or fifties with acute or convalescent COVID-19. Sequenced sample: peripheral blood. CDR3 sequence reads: CASSLGLRTSGTYEQYF. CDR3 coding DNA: TGCGCCAGCAGCTTGGGGTTGAGGACTAGCGGAACCTACGAGCAGTACTTC.